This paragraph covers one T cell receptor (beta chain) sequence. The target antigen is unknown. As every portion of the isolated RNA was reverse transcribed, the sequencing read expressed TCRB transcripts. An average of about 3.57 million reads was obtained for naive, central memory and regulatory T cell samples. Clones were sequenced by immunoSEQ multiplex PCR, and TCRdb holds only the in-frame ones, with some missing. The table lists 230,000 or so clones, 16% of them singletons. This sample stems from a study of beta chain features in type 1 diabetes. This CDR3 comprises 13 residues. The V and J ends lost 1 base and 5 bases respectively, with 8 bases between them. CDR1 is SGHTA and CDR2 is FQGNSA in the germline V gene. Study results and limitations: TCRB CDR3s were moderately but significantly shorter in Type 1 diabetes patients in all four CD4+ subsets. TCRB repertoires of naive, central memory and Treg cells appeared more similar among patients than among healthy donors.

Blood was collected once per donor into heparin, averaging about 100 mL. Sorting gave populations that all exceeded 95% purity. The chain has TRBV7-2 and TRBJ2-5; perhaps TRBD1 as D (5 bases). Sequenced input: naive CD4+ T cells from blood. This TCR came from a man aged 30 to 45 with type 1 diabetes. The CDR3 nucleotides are TGTGCCAGCAGCTTAGGACAGAGGGAGACCCAGTACTTC. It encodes CASSLGQRETQYF.